The next 32 T cell receptor beta chains were all read from a single sample in a study of CD8+ T cells in alopecia areata. The treatment denotes: oral pan-JAK inhibitor, 5-10 mg twice daily. cDNA serving as the sequencing template came from extracted, reverse transcribed RNA. The table came from immunoSEQ multiplex PCR; TCRdb's copy has only in-frame clones and leaves some out. The data show about 190,000 clones, with 60% to 70% seen just once and about 0.65% held by the top ten. The material was CD4+ T cells sorted from blood, obtained at week 4, from a patient treated with tofacitinib. These receptors were taken from a human donor with alopecia areata.

This chain links TRBV29-1 with TRBJ2-1; D gene ambiguous. CDR1 is SQVTM and CDR2 is ANQGSEA in the germline V gene. CDR3 size: 14 residues. The V and J ends lost 5 bases and 2 bases respectively, with 13 bases between them. The CDR3 is CSVYTSRTYNEQFF. CDR3 nucleotide sequence: TGCAGCGTTTATACATCGCGGACCTACAATGAGCAGTTCTTC.

To note about this clone: At one end, the junction sequence differs from germline, possibly due to a read error. The chain uses TRBV29-1 and TRBJ2-3; no clear D. Germline assignment: CDR1 SQVTM and CDR2 ANQGSEA. CDR3 length: 12 residues. In DNA, the CDR3 is TGCAGCCTTGAATTATCGTCAGATACGCAGTATTTT. As protein: CSLELSSDTQYF.

This clone came up many times. The CDR3, as DNA: TGCGCCAGCAGCCTTCAGGGCCAAAACATTCAGTACTTC. Its protein product is CASSLQGQNIQYF. The V and J genes are TRBV4-1 and TRBJ2-4, with D perhaps matching TRBD1 (5 bases). CDR3 length equals 13 residues. V gave up 4 bases and J gave up 5 bases, with 9 bases separating them. Germline values: CDR1 MGHRA, CDR2 YSYEKL.

The chain employs TRBV29-1 and TRBJ2-2; TRBD2 matches 9 bases. Trimming removed 5 bases from V and 1 base from J; junction bases left unmatched: 5. From germline, CDR1 is SQVTM and CDR2 ANQGSEA. This CDR3 is 15 amino acids long. The CDR3 DNA sequence: TGCAGCGTTTACTCTAGCGGGGTGAACACCGGGGAGCTGTTTTTT. Translation gives CSVYSSGVNTGELFF.

This clone was seen only a few times. The V call is TRBV7-2, the J call TRBJ2-1; D possibly corresponds to TRBD2 (6 bases). Germline CDR1 and CDR2: SGHTA and FQGNSA. V was trimmed by 5 bases and J by 2 bases, leaving 16 bases between them. The CDR3 is 16 amino acids. DNA for the CDR3: TGTGCCAGCAGCAACACAGGCGGGATAACCTACAATGAGCAGTTCTTC. This gives the protein CASSNTGGITYNEQFF.

The chain couples TRBV2 to TRBJ2-5; 8 bases fit TRBD2. The J call may not be correct, given that the DNA end is closer to TRBJ2-7. CDR1 SNHLY and CDR2 FYNNEI come from the germline V gene. The CDR3 extends over 13 amino acids. The CDR3 loop is CASSSGRSYEQYF. CDR3 DNA sequence: TGTGCCAGCAGTAGCGGGAGAAGCTACGAGCAGTACTTC.

The chain has TRBV5-1 and TRBJ2-5; maybe TRBD1 (5 bases). Trimming took 1 base from V and 5 from J, leaving 12 bases between them. CDR1 and CDR2 from the germline V gene are SGHRS and YFSETQ. The CDR3 sequence is 14 residues long. The CDR3 region is CASSLSGSRETQYF. Written as DNA, the CDR3 is TGCGCCAGCAGCTTGTCAGGGTCGAGGGAGACCCAGTACTTC.

CDR3 in amino acids: CSARDPGVQLFF. CDR3 nucleotide sequence: TGCAGCGCAAGGGACCCGGGCGTCCAACTGTTTTTT. The rearrangement joins TRBV29-1 to TRBJ1-4, with a possible D match to TRBD1 (5 bases). Germline CDR1 SQVTM, CDR2 ANQGSEA. V was clipped by 7 bases and J by 12 bases, with 18 bases between them. This CDR3 comprises 12 residues.

The V and J genes are TRBV7-9 and TRBJ1-2, with D possibly being TRBD1 (6 bases). The CDR3 sequence is 16 residues long. The germline CDR1 and CDR2 sequences are SEHNR and FQNEAQ (reference sequence). Trimming took off 2 bases at V and 3 bases at J, with 16 bases between the two ends. The DNA of the CDR3 is TGTGCCAGCAGCTTAACCCTCAGGGGTGGGGACTATGGCTACACCTTC. This translates into CASSLTLRGGDYGYTF.

The chain joins TRBV29-1 to TRBJ2-5, with 12 nucleotides matching TRBD1. Germline trimming cut 6 bases from V and 4 bases from J; bases unmatched to any gene: 9. The CDR3 extends over 15 amino acids. The germline CDR1 and CDR2 sequences are SQVTM and ANQGSEA. The CDR3 is CSVTPGQGAGETQYF. For the CDR3, the DNA is TGCAGCGTGACTCCGGGACAGGGGGCTGGAGAGACCCAGTACTTC. Based on the CDR3 plus reference TRBV29-1 and TRBJ2-5, the full variable domain is SAVISQKPSRDICQRGTSLTIQCQVDSQVTMMFWYRQQPGQSLTLIATANQGSEATYESGFVIDKFPISRPNLTFSTLTVSNMSPEDSSIYLCSVTPGQGAGETQYFGPGTRLLVL.

V is TRBV19 and J is TRBJ1-5; D is ambiguous. The CDR3 is 16 residues long. The V end lost 4 bases, the J end lost 3 bases, and 16 bases lay between the germline ends. Germline V gene sequence: CDR1 LNHDA, CDR2 SQIVND (reference sequence). The CDR3 DNA is TGTGCCAGTAGTACCGGTGGGTTTAACGCCAATCAGCCCCAGCATTTT. This encodes CASSTGGFNANQPQHF.

The CDR3 sequence: CASSFPHRGRTDTQYF. In nucleotides, the CDR3 is TGTGCCAGCAGCTTTCCCCACAGGGGTAGGACAGATACGCAGTATTTT. The chain combines TRBV7-9 with TRBJ2-3, with TRBD1 matching 7 bases. Germline V gives CDR1 SEHNR, CDR2 FQNEAQ (reference sequence). V dropped 3 bases and J dropped 3; count of bases not matched to a gene: 9. CDR3 length equals 16 residues.

The V and J genes are TRBV29-1 and TRBJ2-7; possibly TRBD1 for D (7 bases). V lost 6 bases and J 2 bases, leaving 17 bases between the germline ends. The CDR3 sequence is 14 residues long. CDR1 and CDR2 (germline): SQVTM, ANQGSEA. CDR3 in DNA: TGCAGCGTGGCGGGGACAGTCGGGACCTACGAGCAGTACTTC. Protein: CSVAGTVGTYEQYF.

The V and J genes are TRBV5-4 and TRBJ1-1; 8 positions match TRBD1. The length of the CDR3 is 16 residues. J lost 3 bases, V lost 0 bases, and 7 bases had no gene match. Germline CDR1 is SGHNT and CDR2 is YYREEE (reference sequence). The CDR3 is CASSLGAGGFYTEAFF. The CDR3 DNA sequence: TGTGCCAGCAGCTTGGGGGCAGGGGGCTTTTACACTGAAGCTTTCTTT. Full variable domain (outside the CDR3, taken from reference TRBV5-4 and TRBJ1-1): ETGVTQSPTHLIKTRGQQVTLRCSSQSGHNTVSWYQQALGQGPQFIFQYYREEENGRGNFPPRFSGLQFPNYSSELNVNALELDDSALYLCASSLGAGGFYTEAFFGQGTRLTVV.

V is TRBV30 and J is TRBJ2-6; D might be TRBD2 (5 bases). Germline-derived CDR1 and CDR2 are GTSNPN and SVGIG (reference sequence). Trimming left V 0 bases short and J 1 base short, with 16 bases between. The CDR3 has 18 residues. CDR3 region: CAWSVPRKRVSGANVLTF. CDR3 coding DNA: TGTGCCTGGAGTGTACCCCGGAAGAGGGTATCTGGGGCCAACGTCCTGACTTTC. Full variable domain (rest looked up from reference TRBV30 and TRBJ2-6): SQTIHQWPATLVQPVGSPLSLECTVEGTSNPNLYWYRQAAGRGLQLLFYSVGIGQISSEVPQNLSASRPQDRQFILSSKKLLLSDSGFYLCAWSVPRKRVSGANVLTFGAGSRLTVL.

This clone was picked up a small number of times. Within the sample, other DNA sequences also encode this same CDR3. V usage is TRBV29-1 and J usage is TRBJ2-2; the D gene is possibly TRBD1 (5 bases). The CDR3 runs 11 residues. CDR1 and CDR2 from the germline V gene are SQVTM and ANQGSEA. Between the trimmed V and J ends, which lost 7 bases and 3 bases, there was a span of 6 bases. CDR3 nucleotides: TGCAGCGGCAGGGACACCGGGGAGCTGTTTTTT. As protein: CSGRDTGELFF.

V is TRBV19 and J is TRBJ2-2; tentative D call: TRBD2 (6 bases). CDR1 LNHDA and CDR2 SQIVND come from the germline V gene (reference sequence). The CDR3 spans 13 residues. V lost 5 bases and J lost 7, with 11 bases in between. The CDR3 loop reads CASSRGSGGELFF. In DNA form, the CDR3 reads TGTGCCAGTAGTCGGGGGTCTGGCGGGGAGCTGTTTTTT.

The chain joins TRBV7-6 to TRBJ1-2; D ambiguous. Germline V gives CDR1 SGHVS, CDR2 FNYEAQ. CDR3 length equals 14 residues. The V gene lost 1 base and the J gene lost 2 bases, with 8 bases spanning the gap. CDR3 nucleotides: TGTGCCAGCAGCTTAGACCCGGGAAACTATGGCTACACCTTC. Protein product: CASSLDPGNYGYTF.

J is TRBJ2-3 and V is TRBV4-3; D unresolved. CDR1 and CDR2 from the germline V gene are LGHNA and YSLEER. This CDR3 is built from 15 residues. Between the trimmed V and J ends, which lost 0 bases and 2 bases, there was a span of 9 bases. CDR3 sequence reads: CASSQDRVYTDTQYF. CDR3 nucleotides: TGCGCCAGCAGCCAAGATCGAGTATACACAGATACGCAGTATTTT.

The gene calls are TRBV7-2 and TRBJ2-1; maybe TRBD1 (6 bases). CDR1 is SGHTA and CDR2 is FQGNSA in the germline V gene. The germline V and J ends were trimmed by 3 bases and 9 bases, with 9 bases remaining between them. This CDR3 is 12 amino acids long. Here the CDR3 DNA reads TGTGCCAGCAGCTTCAGGGGATTTGAGCAGTTCTTC. It translates to CASSFRGFEQFF.

The rearrangement joins TRBV4-1 to TRBJ2-5; 10 nucleotides align to TRBD2. This CDR3 comprises 16 residues. J was trimmed by 2 bases and V by 2 bases; bases with no gene match: 5. In germline, CDR1 is MGHRA, CDR2 YSYEKL. DNA of the CDR3: TGCGCCAGCAGCCAAACCGGACTAGCGGAACAAGAGACCCAGTACTTC. Its translation is CASSQTGLAEQETQYF.

This clone was found a few times. The CDR3 nucleotides are TGCAGCGTTGAGGCAGGGGGCATAGAGACCCAGTACTTC. Amino acid sequence: CSVEAGGIETQYF. V usage is TRBV29-1 and J usage is TRBJ2-5, with 8 bases matching TRBD1. This CDR3 comprises 13 residues. CDR1 SQVTM and CDR2 ANQGSEA come from the germline V gene. The J segment lost 4 bases and the V segment lost 3 bases, leaving 4 bases of the junction unmatched.

V and J are TRBV6-5 and TRBJ1-2, with D maybe TRBD1 (6 bases). V lost 5 bases to trimming and J lost 2 bases, with 12 bases between them. CDR1 is MNHEY and CDR2 is SVGAGI in the germline V gene. The CDR3 has 14 amino acids. The CDR3 sequence: CASSLGQTNYGYTF. The CDR3 DNA reads TGTGCCAGCAGTCTAGGACAGACAAACTATGGCTACACCTTC.

The gene calls are TRBV4-1 and TRBJ2-7; D may be TRBD1 (6 bases). This CDR3 region has 15 residues. Trimming pared 0 bases from V and 5 bases from J, leaving 14 bases between. Looked up from germline, CDR1 is MGHRA and CDR2 is YSYEKL. Here the CDR3 reads CASSQDVVRGDEQYF. The DNA for the CDR3 is TGCGCCAGCAGCCAAGACGTAGTCAGGGGAGACGAGCAGTACTTC.

This clone was seen a handful of times. The chain recombines TRBV27 with TRBJ1-5, with 8 bases identical to TRBD1. V shed 6 bases, J shed 5 bases, and the junction held 6 bases outside the gene matches. Per the germline V gene, CDR1 is MNHEY and CDR2 is SMNVEV (reference sequence). The CDR3 contains 14 residues. CDR3 sequence reads: CASSLTGDYQPQHF. The DNA of the CDR3 is TGTGCCAGCAGCTTGACAGGGGATTATCAGCCCCAGCATTTT.

The chain links TRBV29-1 to TRBJ1-2; the D gene is possibly TRBD1 (6 bases). Trimming removed 3 bases at V and 7 bases at J, with 12 bases between. The CDR3 contains 12 residues. The germline CDR1 and CDR2 sequences are SQVTM and ANQGSEA. The CDR3 sequence is CSVEAGASGYTF. CDR3 DNA sequence: TGCAGCGTTGAGGCAGGGGCGAGTGGCTACACCTTC.

This sequence joins TRBV5-4 and TRBJ2-3; D gene uncertain. In germline, CDR1 is SGHNT, CDR2 YYREEE (reference sequence). The CDR3 runs 14 residues. Trimming shortened V by 0 bases and J by 2 bases, and 7 bases separated the two germline ends. The CDR3 region is CASSLVGHTDTQYF. The CDR3 DNA is TGTGCCAGCAGCTTGGTGGGTCACACAGATACGCAGTATTTT.

This chain uses TRBV25-1 with TRBJ1-1, with D hard to call. The CDR3 has 12 amino acids. Germline values: CDR1 MGHDK, CDR2 SYGVNS. Trimming cost V 3 bases and J 11 bases, with 13 bases left between them. The CDR3 DNA is TGTGCCAGCAGTGAGGGAGGGAGGTACGCTTTCTTT. Translated, it gives CASSEGGRYAFF.

Concerning this clone: The junction shows a germline mismatch at one end, possibly a read error. The chain joins TRBV5-1 to TRBJ1-1, with TRBD1 as a possible D gene (5 bases). The CDR3 contains 14 residues. Germline V gene lookup returns CDR1 SGHRS and CDR2 YFSETQ. For the CDR3, the DNA is TGCGCCAGCAACTTGGGTTCTCTGACAGCCGAAGCTTTCTTT. This sequence encodes CASNLGSLTAEAFF. The whole variable domain, filled in from reference TRBV5-1 and TRBJ1-1, reads KAGVTQTPRYLIKTRGQQVTLSCSPISGHRSVSWYQQTPGQGLQFLFEYFSETQRNKGNFPGRFSGRQFSNSRSEMNVSTLELGDSALYLCASNLGSLTAEAFFGQGTRLTVV.

This chain joins TRBV19 and TRBJ1-2, with 7 bases that match TRBD1. CDR1 and CDR2 from the germline V gene are LNHDA and SQIVND (reference sequence). V shed 7 bases, J shed 8 bases, and the junction held 10 bases outside the gene matches. The CDR3 spans 13 residues. CDR3 DNA sequence: TGTGCCAGTACCCACGGGACAGTGAGGGGCTACACCTTC. This sequence encodes CASTHGTVRGYTF.

The CDR3 loop is CASKPLAGETQYF. CDR3 coding DNA: TGTGCCAGCAAACCACTAGCGGGGGAGACCCAGTACTTC. The chain recombines TRBV27 with TRBJ2-5, with 10 positions matching TRBD2. After removal of 7 bases from V and 5 bases from J, the junction contained 4 bases not matched to a gene. The CDR3 runs to 13 residues. The germline CDR1 and CDR2 sequences are MNHEY and SMNVEV (reference sequence).

This clone occurred once. This rearrangement joins TRBV6-6 to TRBJ2-4; 9 bases align to TRBD2. The V segment lost 6 bases and the J segment 0 bases; nucleotides outside the gene matches: 6. The germline gives CDR1 MNHNY, CDR2 SVGAGI (reference sequence). There are 16 residues in the CDR3. CDR3 nucleotide sequence: TGTGCCAGCAGACACCCTAGCGGGATAGCCAAAAACATTCAGTACTTC. It is translated as CASRHPSGIAKNIQYF.